The clone carrying this T cell receptor (beta chain) has just one count. Its specificity is unknown. These data belong to a study of a mutant IDH1 vaccine in newly diagnosed glioma. Findings of the study overall: Pseudoprogression seemed unrelated to changes in top peripheral T cell clonotypes.

The method was immunoSEQ multiplex PCR; TCRdb's version includes in-frame clones alone and lacks a portion of them. The sample holds approximately 100,000 clones, under 90% seen once. The time point denotes: week 47, end of study. The vaccine gave 300 ug of a 20-mer mutant IDH1 peptide subcutaneously per dose. CDR1 is LNHDA and CDR2 is SQIVND in the germline V gene (reference sequence). V was pared by 3 bases and J by 7 bases, with 13 bases between. The CDR3 is 14 amino acids. The TCR originated in a woman aged 50 to 60 with glioma. The chain is built from TRBV19 and TRBJ1-5; weak D call: TRBD1 (6 bases). The input for sequencing was PBMCs, taken from a glioma patient whose treatment included an IDH1 peptide vaccine. The CDR3 protein is CASSMAQGGQPQHF. In nucleotides, the CDR3 is TGTGCCAGTAGTATGGCACAGGGCGGCCAGCCCCAGCATTTT.